This entry describes one TCR beta chain. This entry is derived from a study of blood T cell repertoires in COVID-19. This CDR3 has 15 residues. V lost 5 bases to trimming and J lost 5 bases; unmatched junction nucleotides: 3. Germline V lookup: CDR1 SGHTA, CDR2 FQGTGA. Original data processing: Reference gene primer amplification in the assay estimated nucleated cell counts. The repertoire was sequenced with immunoSEQ multiplex PCR; TCRdb's copy has only in-frame clones and lacks some. The V and J calls and clone size come from that table; D and trimming were worked out from the DNA. This table has 140,000 to 150,000 clones, 88% appearing once.

What was sequenced was peripheral blood. This TCR was recovered from a man aged 65 to 85 with acute or convalescent COVID-19. The gene calls are TRBV7-3 and TRBJ2-2; 12 positions agree with TRBD2. The CDR3 spells CASSTTSGRTGELFF. For the CDR3, the DNA is TGTGCCAGCAGCACTACTAGCGGGAGGACCGGGGAGCTGTTTTTT.